One T cell receptor beta chain is described in this entry. These data are taken from a study of blood T cell repertoires in COVID-19. TCRdb keeps only in-frame clones here, not all; method: immunoSEQ multiplex PCR. The data show approximately 150,000 clones, approximately 90% seen once. V lost 11 bases and J 5 bases, leaving 16 bases between the germline ends. CDR3 length: 13 residues. Germline V gene sequence: CDR1 LGHNT, CDR2 FRNRAP. The gene calls are TRBV12-5 and TRBJ2-1; the D gene is possibly TRBD2 (7 bases). The specimen was peripheral blood. The sequence came from a human donor in a cohort sampled during active COVID-19. CDR3 nucleotides: TGTGCTGTGGGGGCTAGCGGTCACAATGAGCAGTTCTTC. It specifies CAVGASGHNEQFF.